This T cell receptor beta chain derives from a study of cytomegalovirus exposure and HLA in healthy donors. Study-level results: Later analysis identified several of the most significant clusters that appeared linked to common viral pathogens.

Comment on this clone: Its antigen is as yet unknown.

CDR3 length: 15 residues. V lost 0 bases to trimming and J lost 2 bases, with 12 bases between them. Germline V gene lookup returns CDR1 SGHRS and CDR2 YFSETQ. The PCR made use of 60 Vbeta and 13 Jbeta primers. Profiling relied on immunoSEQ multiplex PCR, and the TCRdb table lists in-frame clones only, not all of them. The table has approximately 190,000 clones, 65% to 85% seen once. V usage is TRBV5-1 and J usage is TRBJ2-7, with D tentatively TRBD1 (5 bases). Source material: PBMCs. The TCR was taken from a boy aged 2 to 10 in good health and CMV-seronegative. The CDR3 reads CASSLEGPPPYEQYF. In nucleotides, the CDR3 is TGCGCCAGCAGCTTGGAGGGGCCGCCCCCCTACGAGCAGTACTTC.